This T cell receptor (beta chain) was retrieved from a study of cytomegalovirus exposure and HLA in healthy donors. The PCR was carried out with 60 Vbeta primers and 13 Jbeta primers. The assay was immunoSEQ multiplex PCR, and TCRdb's table has in-frame clones only and misses some. The sample contains around 150,000 clones, approximately 73% of which appear only once. The CDR3 is made up of 17 amino acids. The germline V gene has CDR1 SGHTA and CDR2 FQGNSA. J was trimmed by 4 bases and V by 0 bases; bases with no gene match: 5. This clone appeared a few times. The antigen is unknown. Study conclusions and caveats: Later genetic work tied a missense DCLRE1C variant to beta-chain V and J trimming.

This receptor was obtained from a human donor in good health. Input material: PBMCs. The gene calls are TRBV7-2 and TRBJ2-1; 11 bases fit TRBD2. The CDR3 nucleotides are TGTGCCAGCAGCTTAGCATCCCGACTAGCGGGGTACAATGAGCAGTTCTTC. It translates to CASSLASRLAGYNEQFF.